A selection of T cell receptor beta chains follows, all from one sample in a study of blood T cell repertoires in COVID-19. Assay: immunoSEQ multiplex PCR; the TCRdb copy retains only in-frame clones and omits some. The data contain about 180,000 clones, 80% to 90% of them seen just once; the ten biggest clones take up 2% to 2.5%. The sequenced material came from PBMCs or T cells enriched from blood (not recorded which). The receptors were gathered from a woman between 35 and 50 years old with acute COVID-19. Both conserved end residues are part of each CDR3. A D gene is named only where the DNA matches it firmly. Size values are once, few and many counts, or a class for expanded clones, and some rows have none.

V	J	size	D	CDR3	DNA
TRBV5-1	TRBJ2-1	.	TRBD1	CASSWTGGDLNEQFF	TGCGCCAGCAGCTGGACAGGGGGGGATTTAAATGAGCAGTTCTTC
TRBV11-3	TRBJ2-2	.	TRBD2	CASSLGQAGARTGELFF	TGTGCCAGCAGCTTAGGACAAGCGGGAGCACGGACCGGGGAGCTGTTTTTT
TRBV9	TRBJ2-3	.	TRBD2	CASTQLAEVTDTQYF	TGTGCCAGCACCCAGCTAGCGGAAGTCACAGATACGCAGTATTTT
TRBV18	TRBJ2-3	.	.	CASSPGRGLTDTQYF	TGTGCCAGCTCACCGGGCAGAGGACTTACAGATACGCAGTATTTT
TRBV28	TRBJ2-5	.	.	CATRGMDTFLPKETQYF	TGTGCCACCAGGGGCATGGACACCTTTCTTCCTAAAGAGACCCAGTACTTC
TRBV3-1/TRBV3-2	TRBJ2-1	.	.	CASSLLKNEQFF	TGTGCCAGCAGCCTACTGAAGAATGAGCAGTTCTTC
TRBV27	TRBJ1-4	.	.	CASSETSARGKLFF	TGTGCCAGCAGTGAGACATCCGCCCGTGGAAAACTGTTTTTT
TRBV7-2	TRBJ2-2	.	.	CASSQDPGSGELFF	TGTGCCAGCAGCCAAGATCCAGGGTCCGGGGAGCTGTTTTTT
TRBV5-5	TRBJ1-4	.	.	CASSLRQKTNEKLFF	TGTGCCAGCAGCCTCCGACAGAAAACTAATGAAAAACTGTTTTTT
TRBV10-2	TRBJ2-7	.	.	CASSPRGYEQYF	TGCGCCAGCAGTCCCCGCGGCTACGAGCAGTACTTC
TRBV28	TRBJ1-5	.	TRBD1	CASSLGTTGGGNQPQHF	TGTGCCAGCAGTTTAGGGACGACAGGGGGCGGCAATCAGCCCCAGCATTTT
TRBV18	TRBJ2-1	.	TRBD2	CASSPTRGDEQFF	TGTGCCAGCTCACCCACCCGGGGGGATGAGCAGTTCTTC
TRBV2	TRBJ2-3	.	.	CASSVQINTDTQYF	TGTGCCAGCAGTGTACAGATAAACACAGATACGCAGTATTTT
TRBV12-5	TRBJ2-7	.	TRBD1	CASGLVLEGAGEQYF	TGTGCTAGTGGTTTGGTACTCGAGGGGGCCGGCGAGCAGTACTTC
TRBV3-1/TRBV3-2	TRBJ2-3	.	TRBD2	CASCQREGHGTQYF	TGTGCCAGCTGCCAGCGGGAGGGCCACGGTACGCAGTATTTT
TRBV29-1	TRBJ2-5	.	.	CSVAGIEETQYF	TGCAGCGTTGCAGGTATAGAAGAGACCCAGTACTTC
TRBV4-3	TRBJ1-1	.	.	CASSQETVMNTEAFF	TGCGCCAGCAGCCAAGAGACTGTAATGAACACTGAAGCTTTCTTT
TRBV7-8	TRBJ2-2	.	TRBD2	CASRPTSGRAGTGELFF	TGTGCCAGCAGACCTACTAGCGGGAGGGCGGGCACCGGGGAGCTGTTTTTT
TRBV27	TRBJ2-1	.	TRBD2	CASSLTLGLAVTNEQFF	TGTGCCAGCAGTTTAACTCTCGGACTAGCGGTGACAAATGAGCAGTTCTTC
TRBV29-1	TRBJ2-1	.	TRBD2	CSVHKVVTSGNNEQFF	TGCAGCGTCCACAAAGTGGTTACTAGCGGAAACAATGAGCAGTTCTTC
TRBV7-9	TRBJ2-3	.	TRBD1	CASSWGTGGSDTQYF	TGTGCCAGCAGCTGGGGGACAGGCGGTTCAGATACGCAGTATTTT
TRBV5-1	TRBJ1-3	.	.	CASSLGADVSGNTIYF	TGCGCCAGCAGCTTGGGCGCGGATGTCTCTGGAAACACCATATATTTT
TRBV4-1	TRBJ1-4	.	.	CASSQVIVGEKLFF	TGCGCCAGCAGCCAAGTAATTGTCGGGGAAAAACTGTTTTTT
TRBV12-3/TRBV12-4	TRBJ2-7	.	TRBD1	CASSLSGGEQYF	TGTGCCAGCAGTTTATCAGGGGGCGAGCAGTACTTC
TRBV7-3	TRBJ2-7	.	.	CASSPRGGEQYF	TGTGCCAGCAGCCCCAGGGGTGGCGAGCAGTACTTC
TRBV19	TRBJ2-5	.	TRBD1	CASQPGQGLQETQYF	TGTGCCAGCCAACCGGGACAGGGTCTTCAAGAGACCCAGTACTTC
TRBV11-2	TRBJ1-1	.	TRBD1	CASSLRGSTGRTEAFF	TGTGCCAGCAGCTTAAGGGGGTCGACAGGGCGGACTGAAGCTTTCTTT
TRBV12-5	TRBJ2-2	.	TRBD2	CASGLAGGAGELFF	TGTGCTAGTGGCCTAGCGGGAGGGGCCGGGGAGCTGTTTTTT
TRBV4-3	TRBJ1-5	.	TRBD1	CASSPGQGNQPQHF	TGCGCCAGCAGCCCGGGACAGGGAAATCAGCCCCAGCATTTT
TRBV2	TRBJ2-7	once	TRBD1	CASRPGQAHYEQYF	TGTGCCAGCAGACCGGGACAGGCCCACTACGAGCAGTACTTC
TRBV27	TRBJ1-2	.	.	CASSPQGCYYGYTF	TGTGCCAGCAGTCCTCAGGGGTGCTACTATGGCTACACCTTC
TRBV7-9	TRBJ1-4	once	.	CASSSGHPGATNEKLFF	TGTGCCAGCAGCTCGGGACATCCTGGTGCAACTAATGAAAAACTGTTTTTT
TRBV27	TRBJ2-2	.	TRBD1	CASSPSAGTGRELFF	TGTGCCAGCAGTCCGTCTGCCGGGACAGGGAGGGAGCTGTTTTTT
TRBV19	TRBJ1-4	once	.	CASSTPTGWQEKLFF	TGTGCCAGTAGTACCCCGACAGGATGGCAGGAAAAACTGTTTTTT
TRBV4-1	TRBJ1-4	.	.	CASSRTRENGLFF	TGCGCCAGCAGCCGGACCCGGGAGAACGGACTGTTTTTT
TRBV2	TRBJ2-5	.	TRBD2	CASSQPLAGGQETQYF	TGTGCCAGCAGCCAACCTCTAGCGGGGGGACAAGAGACCCAGTACTTC
TRBV5-4	TRBJ2-1	.	TRBD2	CASSSPGLAENEQFF	TGTGCCAGCAGCTCACCGGGACTAGCGGAAAATGAGCAGTTCTTC
TRBV3-1/TRBV3-2	TRBJ2-4	.	.	CASSQAVVAKNIQYF	TGTGCCAGCAGCCAAGCAGTGGTGGCCAAAAACATTCAGTACTTC
TRBV13	TRBJ2-7	once	TRBD2	CASSLGRLAIYYEQYF	TGTGCCAGCAGCCTTGGTCGACTAGCGATCTACTACGAGCAGTACTTC
TRBV4-2	TRBJ1-4	.	TRBD1	CASSQDRRGQGRGEKLFF	TGTGCCAGCAGCCAAGATCGCCGCGGACAGGGGCGAGGCGAAAAACTGTTTTTT
TRBV11-2	TRBJ1-4	.	.	CASSLELGLATNEKLFF	TGTGCCAGCAGCTTAGAGCTCGGCCTAGCAACTAATGAAAAACTGTTTTTT
TRBV28	TRBJ1-2	.	.	CASHGTNYGYTF	TGTGCCTCCCATGGGACAAACTATGGCTACACCTTC
TRBV3-1/TRBV3-2	TRBJ1-2	.	.	CASSQGRAGRGGYTF	TGTGCCAGCAGCCAAGGCCGGGCGGGGCGTGGTGGCTACACCTTC
TRBV7-2	TRBJ1-4	.	TRBD1	CASSLPTGEGEVLFF	TGTGCCAGCAGCTTACCGACAGGGGAGGGTGAAGTGCTGTTTTTT
TRBV13	TRBJ2-7	once	TRBD2	CASSLGGGHYEQYF	TGTGCCAGCAGCTTGGGCGGGGGTCACTACGAGCAGTACTTC